Listed below are T cell receptor beta chains from one sample, sequenced in a study of shared clonotypes between healthy human individuals. Generated by immunoSEQ multiplex PCR, the TCRdb table keeps only in-frame clones and is missing some. The table lists 2 million to 2.5 million clones, over 85% of them singletons. The sample consisted of naive CD8+ T cells sorted from blood. All receptors derive from a young man in good health. Each CDR3 is given without its conserved first and last residue. Fields, in order: V gene, CDR3 protein.

TRBV9,ASSGIQGRNGYT
TRBV27,ASRGWTNEKLF
TRBV29-1,SVRTPNTEAF
TRBV29-1,SVEGGEDRVYNEQF
TRBV4-1,ASSQSDRGGYT
TRBV9,ASGRVSGKRTDTQY
TRBV4-3,ASSQGLAAAYEQY
TRBV6-5,ASSPLETNYGYT
TRBV5-6,ASSGGGVGYT
TRBV5-5,ASSVWVNRGEKLF
TRBV25-1,ATHSGTQY
TRBV4-1,ASSQADLAIRELF
TRBV11-2,ASSPYAGQGTDTQY
TRBV21-1,ASSFRRAARGLDEYEQY
TRBV10-3,AISESPGQVSYEQY
TRBV4-2,ASSQVLGTGELF
TRBV5-6,ASSFGAPTEAF
TRBV11-2,ASSLLQGVNTEAF
TRBV28,ASSLRGETEAF
TRBV11-2,ASSLDRFQSLITDTQY
TRBV27,ASGGTVYGYT
TRBV5-1,ASSVRLAGRYEQY
TRBV11-2,ASSLGSPGRTNEKLF
TRBV5-1,ASSPRLAGALNEQF
TRBV11-2,ASSLEVLLEQY
TRBV4-1,ASSQGLHSYEQY
TRBV19,ASSIGVIQETQY
TRBV5-6,ASNWGPGDTQY
TRBV28,ASSLSCGH
TRBV27,ASSLSFYNEQF
TRBV5-4,ASSTGPGTGVAGELF
TRBV9,ASSASGLSDTQY
TRBV6-1,ASSGWDKTKENTPYGYT
TRBV6-1,ASARPNTGELF
TRBV19,ASSITDWNTEAF
TRBV6-5,ASRPGQNYEQF
TRBV9,ASSVAGFFTDTQY
TRBV21-1,ASSKAPGQVLRELF
TRBV29-1,SVDETGGYTEAF
TRBV25-1,ASSDSDTFHGSPLH